Below, 29 T cell receptor beta chains from the same sample are listed, as sequenced in a study of regulatory T cells in long-lasting Graves disease. As for time point: newly diagnosed GD, antithyroid drugs for less than 3 months. PBMC RNA was the source of the TCR library. The TCR beta library used iRepertoire HTBI primers with Arm-PCR amplification of CDR3. TCRdb reanalysed the multiplex PCR reads using MiXCR and keeps one entry per CDR3 protein. The sample lists roughly 220,000 distinct CDR3 sequences; about 17% were seen once. This material consisted of peripheral blood mononuclear cells (PBMCs), taken at new diagnosis, from a patient treated with antithyroid drugs. These TCRs come from a female donor with Graves disease.

At least ten counts were recorded for this clonotype. The chain carries TRBV6-5 and TRBJ1-1, with 11 bases matching TRBD1. V lost 2 bases to trimming and J lost 4 bases; unmatched junction nucleotides: 3. This CDR3 has 15 amino acids. CDR1 is MNHEY and CDR2 is SVGAGI in the germline V gene. This chain's CDR3 is CASSYKGQGGTEAFF. The CDR3 DNA is TGTGCCAGCAGTTACAAGGGACAGGGGGGCACTGAAGCTTTCTTT.

This clonotype has a count of ten or more. V usage is TRBV6-1 and J usage is TRBJ1-4; TRBD1 is a possible D gene (5 bases). CDR1 is MNHNS and CDR2 is SASEGT in the germline V gene. There are 14 residues in the CDR3. Deletions cut 6 bases from V and 8 bases from J, with 16 bases between. The CDR3 region has the DNA TGTGCCAGCAGCCGCCTCTCAGGGAAGGAAAAACTGTTTTTT. This gives the protein CASSRLSGKEKLFF.

This clonotype was recorded many times. The chain joins TRBV3-1 to TRBJ2-7; 8 positions match TRBD2. V was pared by 1 base and J by 0 bases, with 14 bases of the junction left unmatched. Per the germline V gene, CDR1 is LGHDT and CDR2 is YNNKEL (reference sequence). The CDR3 contains 19 residues. The CDR3 sequence: CASSQGRLKGTSSSYEQYF. DNA for the CDR3: TGTGCCAGCAGCCAAGGCCGACTAAAGGGGACTAGTTCCTCCTACGAGCAGTACTTC.

This clonotype was recorded at least ten times. This chain joins TRBV30 and TRBJ1-2; 8 nucleotides agree with TRBD1. This CDR3 has 16 amino acids. Germline values: CDR1 GTSNPN, CDR2 SVGIG (reference sequence). The J segment lost 6 bases and the V segment lost 0 bases, leaving 12 bases of the junction unmatched. CDR3 loop: CAWSVGSAGGRDGYTF. In DNA form, the CDR3 reads TGTGCCTGGAGTGTAGGGTCTGCAGGGGGCCGCGATGGCTACACCTTC.

At least ten counts were recorded for this clonotype. This chain links TRBV28 with TRBJ2-7; 8 nucleotides align to TRBD1. This CDR3 comprises 14 residues. V lost 6 bases and J lost 0; bases outside the gene matches: 4. Germline V CDR1 and CDR2: MDHEN, SYDVKM. The CDR3 DNA reads as TGTGCCAGCAGGGGACAGGCCGGCTCCTACGAGCAGTACTTC. This sequence encodes CASRGQAGSYEQYF.

This clonotype was observed at least ten times. The chain couples TRBV24-1 to TRBJ2-3, with TRBD1 as a possible D gene (6 bases). V was cut by 1 base and J by 0 bases, with 22 bases left in between. Germline CDR1 is KGHDR and CDR2 is SFDVKD. The CDR3 extends over 20 amino acids. DNA for the CDR3: TGTGCCACCAGTGATTTTGGGACAAACACACTTCTAGCTAGCACAGATACGCAGTATTTT. Translated, it gives CATSDFGTNTLLASTDTQYF.

This clonotype showed up many times. V and J are TRBV7-2 and TRBJ2-1; D is uncertain. Germline CDR1 SGHTA, CDR2 FQGNSA. The CDR3 spans 12 residues. The V and J ends lost 5 bases and 8 bases respectively, with 10 bases between them. The CDR3 protein is CASSINNDEQFF. The CDR3 bases are TGTGCCAGCAGCATCAACAACGATGAGCAGTTCTTC. Looking up the rest from reference TRBV7-2 and TRBJ2-1 gives the full variable domain: GAGVSQSPSNKVTEKGKDVELRCDPISGHTALYWYRQSLGQGLEFLIYFQGNSAPDKSGLPSDRFSAERTGGSVSTLTIQRTQQEDSAVYLCASSINNDEQFFGPGTRLTVL.

This clonotype was counted at least ten times. Here the CDR3 DNA reads TGTGCCAGCAGTTACCGTGTCGGTCCGAACACTGAAGCTTTCTTT. Amino acids: CASSYRVGPNTEAFF. This chain joins TRBV6-9 and TRBJ1-1, with no clear D. The CDR3 consists of 15 residues. Germline CDR1 and CDR2: MNHGY and SVAAGI. Deletions cut 3 bases from V and 1 base from J, with 12 bases between.

This clonotype was counted ten times or more. The chain uses TRBV5-1 and TRBJ2-1, with D unresolved. Germline V gene sequence: CDR1 SGHRS, CDR2 YFSETQ. The CDR3 contains 16 residues. V dropped 4 bases and J dropped 0 bases, with 14 bases sitting between them. The CDR3 loop is CASSLRGSSSYNEQFF. In nucleotides, the CDR3 is TGCGCCAGCAGCCTACGCGGATCCAGCTCCTACAATGAGCAGTTCTTC. The entire variable domain, with the rest obtained from reference TRBV5-1 and TRBJ2-1, is as follows: KAGVTQTPRYLIKTRGQQVTLSCSPISGHRSVSWYQQTPGQGLQFLFEYFSETQRNKGNFPGRFSGRQFSNSRSEMNVSTLELGDSALYLCASSLRGSSSYNEQFFGPGTRLTVL.

Many counts were recorded for this clonotype. This sequence joins TRBV7-2 and TRBJ2-7; 7 nucleotides align to TRBD1. V shed 10 bases, J shed 5 bases, and the junction held 11 bases outside the gene matches. Germline lookup yields CDR1 SGHTA and CDR2 FQGNSA. The CDR3 length is 13 residues. CDR3 amino acids: CAILDRVVNEQYF. DNA of the CDR3: TGTGCCATCCTTGACAGGGTCGTCAACGAGCAGTACTTC.

This clonotype was recorded many times. This chain uses TRBV20-1 with TRBJ2-3; 14 bases align to TRBD2. Germline loops: CDR1 DFQATT, CDR2 SNEGSKA (reference sequence). Losses at the gene ends were 1 base for V and 1 base for J; bases not matched to a gene: 10. CDR3 size: 19 residues. The CDR3, as DNA: TGCAGTGCTAGAGTCGGACTAGCGGGAGGTTTATCGGGCACAGATACGCAGTATTTT. It yields the protein CSARVGLAGGLSGTDTQYF.

This clonotype was detected many times. The chain joins TRBV20-1 to TRBJ2-1; the match to TRBD2 covers 8 bases. The CDR3 is 16 amino acids. V shed 3 bases, J shed 7 bases, and the junction held 14 bases outside the gene matches. Germline assignment: CDR1 DFQATT and CDR2 SNEGSKA (reference sequence). In nucleotides, the CDR3 is TGCAGTGCTAGTTTCCGTTCCACGGGGGGGGTGAATGAGCAGTTCTTC. Translated: CSASFRSTGGVNEQFF.

The J gene is TRBJ2-7, the V gene TRBV5-1; weak D call: TRBD1 (5 bases). This CDR3 region has 14 residues. The V gene lost 4 bases and the J gene lost 3 bases, with 14 bases spanning the gap. In germline, CDR1 is SGHRS, CDR2 YFSETQ. CDR3 DNA sequence: TGCGCCAGCAGCGCGATCCAGGGTGTCTACGAGCAGTACTTC. Translated: CASSAIQGVYEQYF. Looking up the rest from reference TRBV5-1 and TRBJ2-7 gives the full variable domain: KAGVTQTPRYLIKTRGQQVTLSCSPISGHRSVSWYQQTPGQGLQFLFEYFSETQRNKGNFPGRFSGRQFSNSRSEMNVSTLELGDSALYLCASSAIQGVYEQYFGPGTRLTVT.

This clonotype was picked up many times. The chain links TRBV11-3 to TRBJ1-1; D is unresolved. CDR1 and CDR2 from the germline V gene are SGHNT and YENEEA. The CDR3 totals 14 residues. Between the trimmed V and J ends, which lost 0 bases and 4 bases, there was a span of 9 bases. The CDR3 reads CASSLEPTRTEAFF. CDR3 DNA: TGTGCCAGCAGCTTAGAGCCCACACGCACTGAAGCTTTCTTT.

This clonotype was seen a few times. This chain uses TRBV7-9 with TRBJ1-2; D is ambiguous. CDR1 SEHNR and CDR2 FQNEAQ come from the germline V gene (reference sequence). The CDR3 loop spans 13 amino acids. The V gene lost 3 bases and the J gene lost 3 bases, with 8 bases spanning the gap. CDR3 bases: TGTGCCAGCAGCTTGAACAGCTACTATGGCTACACCTTC. As protein: CASSLNSYYGYTF.

This clonotype has at least ten counts. The chain uses TRBV18 and TRBJ1-1; D might be TRBD1 (5 bases). V gave up 1 base and J gave up 1 base, with 10 bases separating them. The CDR3 loop spans 15 amino acids. Looked up from germline, CDR1 is KGHSH and CDR2 is LQKENI. CDR3 DNA sequence: TGTGCCAGCTCACCACGAGGGACTGAGAACACTGAAGCTTTCTTT. Protein sequence: CASSPRGTENTEAFF. Together with reference TRBV18 and TRBJ1-1, the CDR3 gives the full variable domain: NAGVMQNPRHLVRRRGQEARLRCSPMKGHSHVYWYRQLPEEGLKFMVYLQKENIIDESGMPKERFSAEFPKEGPSILRIQQVVRGDSAAYFCASSPRGTENTEAFFGQGTRLTVV.

J is TRBJ1-2 and V is TRBV12-3 or TRBV12-4, with 9 bases fitting TRBD1. The CDR3 is 15 amino acids. The J segment lost 5 bases and the V segment lost 7 bases, leaving 11 bases of the junction unmatched. The CDR3 coding sequence is TGTGCCAGCAACCTATATGGGACAGGGTTATATGGCTACACCTTC. This sequence encodes CASNLYGTGLYGYTF.

This clonotype was observed many times. The chain is built from TRBV4-3 and TRBJ2-5; D is possibly TRBD2 (6 bases). The CDR3 length is 13 residues. Trimming removed 3 bases at V and 4 bases at J, with 9 bases between. Germline V CDR1 and CDR2: LGHNA, YSLEER. The CDR3 bases are TGCGCCAGCAGCCAGGGACTCTCAGAGACCCAGTACTTC. Protein product: CASSQGLSETQYF.

This clonotype came up many times. The CDR3 DNA follows: TGCAGTGCTAGAGGGGAACTAGCGGGAGGGCGGACAGATACGCAGTATTTT. Translating gives CSARGELAGGRTDTQYF. The chain couples TRBV20-1 to TRBJ2-3; 13 bases are a match to TRBD2. Trimming took 1 base from V and 3 from J; bases not matched to a gene: 7. The CDR3 has 17 residues. Germline CDR1 and CDR2: DFQATT and SNEGSKA (reference sequence).

The gene calls are TRBV11-2 and TRBJ2-5; tentatively, D is TRBD2 (7 bases). The CDR3 has 17 amino acids. The V end lost 6 bases, the J end lost 3 bases, and 23 bases lay between the germline ends. The V gene's germline CDR1 is SGHAT and CDR2 FQNNGV. CDR3 nucleotide sequence: TGTGCCAGCAGGGCCCCTTTTAGAGCGGGACAAGAAGAGACCCAGTACTTC. Protein sequence: CASRAPFRAGQEETQYF. The full variable domain, rest sourced from reference TRBV11-2 and TRBJ2-5, is EAGVAQSPRYKIIEKRQSVAFWCNPISGHATLYWYQQILGQGPKLLIQFQNNGVVDDSQLPKDRFSAERLKGVDSTLKIQPAKLEDSAVYLCASRAPFRAGQEETQYFGPGTRLLVL.

This clonotype has ten or more counts. The rearrangement links TRBV19 to TRBJ1-4; TRBD1 matches at 7 bases. CDR3 size: 16 residues. V trimming: 5 bases; J trimming: 3 bases; junction bases outside the gene matches: 9. Per germline, CDR1 LNHDA and CDR2 SQIVND (reference sequence). CDR3 loop: CASSETGNEPNEKLFF. CDR3 sequence (DNA): TGTGCCAGTAGTGAGACAGGGAATGAGCCTAATGAAAAACTGTTTTTT.

Ten or more counts support this clonotype. V gene TRBV11-2 combines with J gene TRBJ1-4, with D unresolved. The V gene's germline CDR1 is SGHAT and CDR2 FQNNGV. The germline V and J ends were trimmed by 1 base and 8 bases, with 14 bases remaining between them. The CDR3 spans 15 residues. The CDR3 is CASSLGPGINEKLFF. The CDR3 DNA sequence: TGTGCCAGCAGCTTAGGCCCGGGTATAAACGAAAAACTGTTTTTT.

The table lists this clonotype with many counts. The V call is TRBV18, the J call TRBJ2-5; TRBD2 aligns across 10 bases. CDR1 is KGHSH and CDR2 is LQKENI in the germline V gene. The CDR3 contains 16 residues. V lost 0 bases, J lost 4 bases, and 5 bases stayed unmatched. The CDR3 sequence: CASSPPSGRNGETQYF. The CDR3 nucleotides are TGTGCCAGCTCACCACCTAGCGGGAGGAATGGAGAGACCCAGTACTTC.

This clonotype was seen a few times. This rearrangement joins TRBV4-1 to TRBJ1-2; TRBD1 might be the D (6 bases). This CDR3 comprises 14 residues. The germline gives CDR1 MGHRA, CDR2 YSYEKL. V gave up 0 bases and J gave up 9 bases, with 14 bases separating them. The CDR3 protein is CASSQDTGRVSYTF. In nucleotides, the CDR3 is TGCGCCAGCAGCCAAGATACAGGGAGAGTTAGCTACACCTTC.

This clonotype was detected ten times or more. The gene calls are TRBV6-1 and TRBJ2-5; 7 bases are a match to TRBD1. J gave up 3 bases and V 8 bases, and 12 bases lay outside the gene matches. The CDR3 spans 15 residues. The germline gives CDR1 MNHNS, CDR2 SASEGT. The CDR3, as DNA: TGTGCCAGCCTGCCCAGGACAGGCATCGAAGAGACCCAGTACTTC. This encodes CASLPRTGIEETQYF.

This clonotype occurred many times. The J gene is TRBJ1-6, the V gene TRBV27; D is unresolved. The germline V gene encodes CDR1 MNHEY and CDR2 SMNVEV (reference sequence). The CDR3 is 15 amino acids. V was clipped by 0 bases and J by 6 bases, with 9 bases between them. CDR3 loop: CASSLSGTGNSPLHF. The CDR3 coding sequence is TGTGCCAGCAGTTTATCGGGTACGGGTAATTCACCCCTCCACTTT.

The chain couples TRBV7-2 to TRBJ1-5, with TRBD1 as a possible D gene (5 bases). Germline-derived CDR1 and CDR2 are SGHTA and FQGNSA. This CDR3 spans 12 amino acids. The V end lost 4 bases, the J end lost 11 bases, and 12 bases lay between the germline ends. CDR3 DNA: TGTGCCAGCAGCTACCTCGGGGGGGCCCAGCATTTT. This encodes CASSYLGGAQHF.

There are many counts of this clonotype. The chain recombines TRBV10-3 with TRBJ1-1, with D unresolved. There are 15 residues in the CDR3. The V and J ends lost 0 bases and 6 bases respectively, with 14 bases between them. The germline CDR1 and CDR2 sequences are ENHRY and SYGVKD. The CDR3 DNA sequence: TGTGCCATCAGTGAGTCGTTAACGGGAGAGCCTGAAGCTTTCTTT. Encoded protein: CAISESLTGEPEAFF.

The gene calls are TRBV7-8 and TRBJ2-1; 7 bases align to TRBD2. Per the germline V gene, CDR1 is SGHVS and CDR2 is FQNEAQ. Germline trimming cut 9 bases from V and 10 bases from J; bases unmatched to any gene: 15. The CDR3 covers 14 residues. The CDR3 loop is CASNRDITGGEQFF. The CDR3 nucleotides read TGTGCCAGTAACCGAGATATAACCGGGGGGGAGCAGTTCTTC.